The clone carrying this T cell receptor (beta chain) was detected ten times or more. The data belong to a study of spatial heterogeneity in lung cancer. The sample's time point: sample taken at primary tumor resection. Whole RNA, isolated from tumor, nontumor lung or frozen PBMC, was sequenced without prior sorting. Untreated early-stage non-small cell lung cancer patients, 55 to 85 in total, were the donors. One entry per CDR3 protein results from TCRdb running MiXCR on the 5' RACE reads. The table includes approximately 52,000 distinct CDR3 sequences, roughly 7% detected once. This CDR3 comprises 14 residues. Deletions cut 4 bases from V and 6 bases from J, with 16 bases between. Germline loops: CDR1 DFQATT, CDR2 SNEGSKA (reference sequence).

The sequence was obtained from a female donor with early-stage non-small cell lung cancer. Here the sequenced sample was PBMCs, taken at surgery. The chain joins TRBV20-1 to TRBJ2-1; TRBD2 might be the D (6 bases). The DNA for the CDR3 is TGCAGTGCTACTAGGGACTTAAGGGGCAATGAGCAGTTCTTC. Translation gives CSATRDLRGNEQFF.